This T cell receptor beta chain was identified during a study of tumor-infiltrating lymphocytes in oesophageal squamous cell carcinoma. The germline V gene has CDR1 SSHAT and CDR2 FNYEAQ (reference sequence). The CDR3 extends over 13 amino acids. Worth noting for this clonotype: At one boundary the junction diverges from the germline segment, which might be a read error.

TCRdb reanalysed the PCR reads using MiXCR and keeps one entry per CDR3 protein. This table holds about 21,000 distinct CDR3 sequences, around two fifths found once. This TCR was sampled from a male donor with esophageal squamous cell carcinoma. Sample: esophageal tumor tissue. The genes are TRBV7-7 and TRBJ1-1; D is uncertain. The CDR3 reads CASSLGENTEAFF. CDR3 in DNA: TGTGCTAGCAGCTTAGGAGAGAACACTGAAGCTTTCTTT.